This T cell receptor beta chain was recovered during a study of cytomegalovirus exposure and HLA in healthy donors listed by TCRdb under 2017. Broadly, across the study: According to an earlier analysis of around 600 of the donors, 150 million to 200 million T cells yielded roughly 110 million unique TCR beta sequences and less than 300 Gb of sequence data. An early release that covered about 600 HLA-typed donors contained approximately 300 gigabases of sequencing data and 65 million to 100 million unique TCR sequences. Among the roughly 380 genotyped donors, around 81% belonged to the genetic ancestry cluster associated with self-reported Caucasian donors. The study aimed to test whether cataloging public T cell receptors could reveal signatures of past pathogen exposure. Using immunosequencing, the study profiled T cell repertoires from some 670 subjects and related those repertoires to cytomegalovirus serostatus. Besides the first cohort of 550 to 750 subjects, a separate validation cohort made up of roughly 130 different subjects was used. To predict cytomegalovirus infection status, the study brought together high-throughput TCR immunosequencing, statistical association of individual TCRs with disease status, and machine learning. A later analysis re-analyzed previously published TCR beta repertoires from 650 to 800 donors and added high-resolution HLA genotyping to study TCR occurrence patterns. Rather than using new phenotypic data, the later analysis identified candidate immune exposures from TCR beta sequences and from how often those sequences occurred across donors. To decide whether each TCR beta V gene segment behaved as functional or pseudogenic, an earlier analysis of fewer than 750 of the donors relied on high-throughput TCR beta sequencing. Alongside the repertoire data, information on donor age, sex, ethnicity and CMV serostatus was compiled. A later genetic analysis used genome-wide SNP genotypes for about three fifths of the 666 donors, treating that subset as a discovery cohort. All discovery cohort repertoires had been generated using a single sequencing platform. Class I and class II HLA loci were covered by the typing at four-digit resolution. The number of donors typed differed by locus, with roughly 629-640 for A, B, C, DRB1 and DQB1, more than 500 for DQA1, over 600 for DPA1, and 450 to 480 for DPB1. Several DR-DQ haplotypes were treated as single units for association and clustering because of strong linkage in the cohort. Across approximately 420 genotyped donors of the cohort, an average of roughly 250,000 unique TCR beta nucleotide sequences per donor were sequenced, and roughly 18% of those sequences were non-productive. The full study reports these points: The earlier analysis of 450 to 700 of the donors excluded 15 to 20 rarely observed V segments, including chromosome 9 orphons, because counts were too low. A later genetic analysis associated a missense DCLRE1C variant with V-gene and J-gene trimming of TCR beta chains, and an independent cohort replicated the association. Correlated functional status among segregating V segments might be attributable to linkage disequilibrium, but an unknown experimental factor could not be ruled out. Because some donors lacked HLA typing at each locus, the association tests relied only on the typed subset. Roughly uniform sequencing depth across donors was assumed in presence/absence analyses, although this assumption may not hold. In the study, 150 to 200 TCR beta chains were listed as associated with cytomegalovirus. Most CMV-associated TCR beta chains appeared to be HLA-restricted in a later analysis, and the HLA associations seemed to be driven largely by CMV exposure. It was suggested by the authors that the approach could potentially be generalized to other disease states and immunological phenotypes. Three of the identified cytomegalovirus-associated TCR beta chains were confirmed in vitro to be specific for cytomegalovirus antigens. This cohort had only TCR beta chains sequenced, and the lack of alpha or paired-chain data limited which features could be detected. Cytomegalovirus status was reported to be diagnosed by the classifier with high specificity and sensitivity in both the original and validation cohorts. A later analysis reported that several top co-occurrence clusters appeared linked to parvovirus B19, influenza, CMV and Epstein-Barr virus. The 87-base-pair reads could not distinguish some IMGT-functional V segments, including TRBV6-2 and TRBV6-3, so those segments were excluded. Most TCR sequences were observed very rarely across donors, whereas some public TCRs were present in many individuals. In a later analysis, TCR association rates were found to vary across HLA loci, with the most associated TCRs seen for DRB1 alleles and the fewest for HLA-C alleles. A later analysis associated about 16,000 TCR beta sequences with specific HLA alleles at a false discovery rate of 0.05. Immune exposure information for the cohort was limited to CMV serostatus. A group of highly shared sequence variants was considered likely to be a technical artifact of the sequencing pipeline. In an earlier analysis of several hundred of the donors, most TCR beta V segments were observed in productive rearrangements about 90% or about 30% of the time, broadly matching IMGT annotations. A further reported finding was that TCR beta sequences accurately predicted the HLA-A and HLA-B alleles for most subjects in the first cohort. In a later genetic analysis, fewer N-insertions in productive TCRs were reported among donors in an Asian-associated ancestry cluster than the approximately 670-donor mean. A later analysis found that HLA-associated TCR beta chains were more clonally expanded and had lower generation probabilities than equally common non-associated chains. When HLA alleles, especially DR and DQ, strongly co-occurred, TCR associations were difficult to assign to individual alleles.

Concerning this clone: This receptor's antigen is unknown. Base-call qualities are not available, and no considerably larger clone is one nucleotide away. Other nucleotide sequences from this sample produce the same CDR3.

The cohort consisted of 650 to 850 healthy bone marrow donors. At the time of sampling, every cohort member was nominally healthy, though immune exposures that went unrecorded were likely present. The donor was CMV seronegative and was included in the group of approximately 350 seronegative cohort members. A peripheral blood sample was collected from each donor, and TCR beta sequencing was performed on peripheral blood mononuclear cells. The Qiagen DNeasy Blood Extraction Kit was used to extract genomic DNA from the blood cell samples. From the cysteine up to the phenylalanine, the CDR3 has a length of 11 residues. Only the CDR3 region is kept as DNA, spanning 33 bases read in frame from base 1. CDR1 and CDR2 are read off the germline V gene (reference sequence) as LNHDA and SQIVND. Between the V and J ends, shortened by 8 bases and 5 bases respectively, the junction contains 8 bases. Receptor libraries were prepared by the immunoSEQ multiplex PCR assay. The multiplex PCR relied on a mix of 60 forward primers for TCR Vbeta segments and 13 reverse primers for TCR Jbeta segments. The CDR3 region of rearranged TCR beta genes was amplified from genomic DNA with a multiplex PCR assay. On the Illumina HiSeq System, the amplified TCR beta libraries were sequenced as 87-base-pair reads. The paper's processing steps were these. A later analysis counted around 72 million unique TCR beta chains across the 666 repertoires, and 9 million to 14 million of these chains were shared by at least two donors. Raw reads were error-corrected and collapsed into unique sequences by a nearest-neighbor algorithm in which closely related sequences were merged to remove PCR and sequencing errors. Alignment of CDR3 sequences to IMGT reference sequences was used to assign V, D and J gene segments. For a sequence to be retained, a match of at least six nucleotides to both a V gene segment and a J gene segment was required. Rearrangements were classified as productive when the CDR3 lacked stop codons and remained in frame with V and J, and all other rearrangements were classified as non-productive. CDR3 was defined according to IMGT convention as the region running from the second conserved V-encoded cysteine to the conserved J-encoded phenylalanine. The earlier analysis of a few hundred of the donors excluded any sequence lacking an unambiguous match to a single V gene segment. An earlier analysis of a few hundred of the donors called V segments functional above 56.7% productive rearrangements and segregating when the between-donor standard deviation exceeded 5%. To diagnose cytomegalovirus status from the catalog of TCR beta chain sequences, a statistical classification framework was built. V and J gene assignment, in a later analysis, came from comparing TCR nucleotide sequences with IMGT/GENE-DB human TR gene sequences. In a later analysis, CDR3 sequences and most-parsimonious VDJ recombination scenarios were assigned using the TCRdist pipeline. In a later analysis, each TCR beta chain was defined by its CDR3 amino acid sequence together with its V-gene family, and reads lacking a unique V-gene family were excluded. In a later analysis, fewer than 600 highly shared, low-generation-probability nucleotide sequences were removed to address suspected cross-contamination and a sequencing artifact. For each public chain, a later analysis derived a clonal expansion index from normalized ranks of inferred template counts within each repertoire. In a later analysis, generation probabilities were computed using a VDJ recombination model fitted to out-of-frame rearrangements, and the results were checked against IGoR. In a later analysis, TCR-TCR, TCR-HLA and TCR-CMV co-occurrence was scored with hypergeometric tests, and a repertoire-size bias correction was applied to TCR pairs. In a later analysis, false discovery rates were estimated by permuting HLA or CMV assignments 20 times. In a later analysis, co-occurring TCRs were grouped using DBSCAN, and TCRdist sequence similarity was added for clustering within HLA-allele-positive subsets. Repertoires with fewer than 30,000 or more than 120,000 public chains were left out of co-occurrence clustering, as were four to six repertoires with anomalous nucleotide sharing. The table comes from immuneACCESS by way of TCRdb, which keeps in-frame sequences with V and J called. Part of the clones is missing from these tables; in studies checked, under half for an unresolved V gene and the rest for unknown reasons. V, J and clone size were drawn from that table, and D and trimming were deduced from the DNA. Present in this sample are about 130,000 clones, approximately 80% of which were seen just once. The top ten clones comprise around 2.1% of the sample.

The clonotype comes from a man in his fifties in good health and CMV-seronegative. Sequencing was performed on PBMCs. This chain is built from TRBV19 and TRBJ2-3, with the D gene call left open. The DNA sequence is as follows: TGTGCCAGTGGTGCAGGAGATACGCAGTATTTT. It translates to CASGAGDTQYF.